This is a list of T cell receptor beta chains from one sample in a study of T-cell reconstitution after alpha-beta-depleted transplantation in children. TCRdb re-analysed the PCR reads in MiXCR, keeping a single row per CDR3 protein. Here the sample spans about 420,000 distinct CDR3 sequences, about 11% being singletons. Sequences were derived from PBMCs from the stem cell graft donor, sampled from the stem cell graft. The receptors were sampled from a human donor who donated a stem cell graft to a child with acute myeloid leukemia. CDR3s include the opening cysteine and the closing phenylalanine or tryptophan. A D gene is named only where the DNA matches it firmly. Size values are once, few and many counts, or a class for expanded clones, and some rows have none.

d_gene,v_gene,j_gene,abundance,len,CDR3aa,CDR3nt
-,TRBV5-1,TRBJ1-2,many,15,CASSPAMTETYGYTF,TGCGCCAGCAGCCCGGCCATGACAGAGACCTATGGCTACACCTTC
-,TRBV5-1,TRBJ1-5,many,14,CASSLIHPNQPQHF,TGCGCCAGCAGCTTGATACATCCTAATCAGCCCCAGCATTTT
TRBD1,TRBV7-2,TRBJ2-1,-,17,CASSLAKTGSPYNEQFF,TGTGCCAGCAGCTTAGCCAAGACAGGGTCCCCCTACAATGAGCAGTTCTTC
-,TRBV20-1,TRBJ1-1,-,15,CSARRSGTQNTEAFF,TGCAGTGCTAGGAGGTCCGGCACGCAGAACACTGAAGCTTTCTTT
-,TRBV5-4,TRBJ1-6,many,15,CASSLFGVDNSPLHF,TGTGCCAGCAGCTTGTTCGGGGTGGACAATTCACCCCTCCACTTT
TRBD2,TRBV5-1,TRBJ2-2,-,15,CASSLGPGGAGELFF,TGCGCCAGCAGCTTAGGCCCGGGGGGGGCCGGGGAGCTGTTTTTT
-,TRBV20-1,TRBJ2-3,-,14,CSARARARTDTQYF,TGCAGTGCTAGAGCCCGGGCTCGGACAGATACGCAGTATTTT
-,TRBV6-1,TRBJ2-5,many,14,CASSDDLFQETQYF,TGTGCCAGCAGTGATGACCTCTTCCAAGAGACCCAGTACTTC
TRBD2,TRBV11-2,TRBJ2-4,-,19,CASSLEPSGSLGAKNIQYF,TGTGCCAGCAGCTTAGAACCTAGCGGGAGTCTGGGAGCCAAAAACATTCAGTACTTC
-,TRBV5-5,TRBJ1-1,few,16,CASSLVPEGMNTEAFF,TGTGCCAGCAGCTTGGTTCCCGAAGGCATGAACACTGAAGCTTTCTTT
-,TRBV20-1,TRBJ2-3,few,11,CSAPVGDTQYF,TGCAGTGCTCCAGTCGGAGATACGCAGTATTTT
TRBD2,TRBV7-8,TRBJ2-1,few,18,CASSLSSGRATTYNEQFF,TGTGCCAGCAGCTTATCTAGCGGGAGGGCCACGACCTACAATGAGCAGTTCTTC
-,TRBV10-3,TRBJ2-5,-,13,CAISDGGEETQYF,TGTGCCATCAGTGATGGAGGGGAAGAGACCCAGTACTTC
-,TRBV7-3,TRBJ2-2,few,15,CASSPQGRNTGELFF,TGTGCCAGCTCCCCCCAGGGGCGGAACACCGGGGAGCTGTTTTTT
TRBD2,TRBV20-1,TRBJ2-1,few,13,CSAGSGLVDEQFF,TGCAGTGCTGGGAGCGGACTAGTCGATGAGCAGTTCTTC
-,TRBV20-1,TRBJ2-2,-,15,CSARSGGSGTGELFF,TGCAGTGCTCGTAGCGGAGGCAGTGGGACCGGGGAGCTGTTTTTT
-,TRBV9,TRBJ1-4,-,15,CASSRAGRSNEKLFF,TGTGCCAGCAGCCGGGCAGGGCGAAGTAATGAAAAACTGTTTTTT
TRBD1,TRBV7-2,TRBJ2-3,-,16,CASSQMGQGYADTQYF,TGTGCCAGCAGCCAAATGGGACAGGGATACGCAGATACGCAGTATTTT
-,TRBV7-8,TRBJ1-1,many,15,CASSSLGGPNTEAFF,TGTGCCAGCAGCTCCCTTGGGGGCCCGAACACTGAAGCTTTCTTT
-,TRBV3-1,TRBJ2-7,-,13,CASSQAAHYEQYF,TGTGCCAGCAGCCAAGCGGCTCATTACGAGCAGTACTTC
TRBD1,TRBV12-3/TRBV12-4,TRBJ1-3,few,16,CASRDPGTGGRNTIYF,TGTGCCAGCAGGGACCCCGGGACAGGCGGAAGAAACACCATATATTTT
TRBD1,TRBV5-1,TRBJ1-2,-,13,CASSLSGQGGYTF,TGCGCCAGCAGCTTGTCTGGACAGGGAGGCTACACCTTC
-,TRBV20-1,TRBJ1-2,many,14,CSAREMTAPYGYTF,TGCAGTGCTAGAGAGATGACAGCCCCATATGGCTACACCTTC
-,TRBV5-5,TRBJ2-2,few,17,CASSLRNKGPFVGELFF,TGTGCCAGCAGCTTAAGGAATAAGGGACCTTTTGTCGGGGAGCTGTTTTTT
TRBD1,TRBV20-1,TRBJ2-3,many,13,CSATTGGGDTQYF,TGCAGTGCGACGACAGGGGGCGGAGATACGCAGTATTTT
TRBD2,TRBV5-1,TRBJ2-1,-,16,CASSPMTSGSMGEQFF,TGCGCCAGCAGCCCTATGACTAGCGGGAGTATGGGAGAGCAGTTCTTC
-,TRBV29-1,TRBJ2-1,many,11,CSAQGYNEQFF,TGCAGCGCCCAGGGGTACAATGAGCAGTTCTTC
-,TRBV20-1,TRBJ2-2,few,15,CSARDRQGGGGELFF,TGCAGTGCTAGAGATCGACAGGGAGGCGGCGGGGAGCTGTTTTTT
TRBD2,TRBV5-4,TRBJ2-2,few,17,CASSAILTSGITGELFF,TGTGCCAGCAGCGCAATTTTGACTAGCGGGATAACCGGGGAGCTGTTTTTT
TRBD2,TRBV29-1,TRBJ2-1,few,13,CSVELAGGNEQFF,TGCAGCGTTGAACTAGCGGGTGGAAATGAGCAGTTCTTC
TRBD2,TRBV20-1,TRBJ2-3,many,16,CSARSLAGGDTDTQYF,TGCAGTGCTAGGAGTCTAGCGGGAGGTGACACAGATACGCAGTATTTT
-,TRBV7-2,TRBJ2-6,many,15,CASSISPSGANVLTF,TGTGCCAGCAGCATAAGTCCGTCTGGGGCCAACGTCCTGACTTTC
-,TRBV7-3,TRBJ1-2,many,13,CASSLGTNYGYTF,TGTGCCAGCAGCTTAGGGACAAACTATGGCTACACCTTC
-,TRBV20-1,TRBJ2-2,many,15,CSARYTSGNTGELFF,TGCAGTGCTAGATATACCAGCGGGAACACCGGGGAGCTGTTTTTT
-,TRBV9,TRBJ1-2,many,14,CASSVDGITPSYTF,TGTGCCAGCAGCGTAGACGGGATAACACCTAGCTACACCTTC
TRBD2,TRBV29-1,TRBJ2-7,-,13,CSVETSGRYEQYF,TGCAGCGTTGAAACAAGCGGGAGGTACGAGCAGTACTTC
-,TRBV11-2,TRBJ2-5,many,13,CASSFQAQETQYF,TGTGCCAGCAGCTTTCAAGCTCAAGAGACCCAGTACTTC
-,TRBV20-1,TRBJ1-4,few,12,CSARTPDEKLFF,TGCAGTGCTAGAACTCCGGATGAAAAACTGTTTTTT